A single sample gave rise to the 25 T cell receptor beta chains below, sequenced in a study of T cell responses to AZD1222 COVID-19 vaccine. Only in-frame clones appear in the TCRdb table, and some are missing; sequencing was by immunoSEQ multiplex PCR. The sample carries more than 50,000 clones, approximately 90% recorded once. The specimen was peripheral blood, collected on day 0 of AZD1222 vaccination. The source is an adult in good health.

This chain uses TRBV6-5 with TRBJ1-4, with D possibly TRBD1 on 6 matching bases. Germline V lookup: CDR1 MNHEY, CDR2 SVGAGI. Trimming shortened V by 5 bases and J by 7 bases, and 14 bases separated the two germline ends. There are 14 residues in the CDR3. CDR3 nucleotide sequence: TGTGCCAGCAGTAATGACAGGTCTGCTGAAAAACTGTTTTTT. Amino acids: CASSNDRSAEKLFF.

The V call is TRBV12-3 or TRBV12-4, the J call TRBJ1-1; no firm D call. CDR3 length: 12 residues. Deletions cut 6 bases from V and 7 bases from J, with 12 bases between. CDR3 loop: CASSQTGSEAFF. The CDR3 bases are TGTGCCAGCAGCCAAACGGGGAGTGAAGCTTTCTTT.

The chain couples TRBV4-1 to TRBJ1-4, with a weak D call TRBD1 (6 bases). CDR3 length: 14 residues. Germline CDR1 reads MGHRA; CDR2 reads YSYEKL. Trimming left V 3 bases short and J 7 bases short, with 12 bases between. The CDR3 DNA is TGCGCCAGCAGCCACGACAGGCTGCCTGAAAAACTGTTTTTT. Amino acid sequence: CASSHDRLPEKLFF.

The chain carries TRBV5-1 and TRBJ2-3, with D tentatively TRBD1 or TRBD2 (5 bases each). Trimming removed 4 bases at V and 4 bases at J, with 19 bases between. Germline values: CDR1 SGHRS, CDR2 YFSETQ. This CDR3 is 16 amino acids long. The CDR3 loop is CASSLLGTVRADTQYF. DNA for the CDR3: TGCGCCAGCAGCCTCCTTGGGACGGTGAGGGCAGATACGCAGTATTTT.

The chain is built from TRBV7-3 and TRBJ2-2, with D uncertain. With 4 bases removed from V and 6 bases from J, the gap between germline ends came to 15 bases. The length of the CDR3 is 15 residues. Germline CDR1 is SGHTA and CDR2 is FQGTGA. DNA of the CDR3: TGTGCCAGCAGCTCTACACGGTTCGGATCCGGGGAGCTGTTTTTT. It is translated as CASSSTRFGSGELFF.

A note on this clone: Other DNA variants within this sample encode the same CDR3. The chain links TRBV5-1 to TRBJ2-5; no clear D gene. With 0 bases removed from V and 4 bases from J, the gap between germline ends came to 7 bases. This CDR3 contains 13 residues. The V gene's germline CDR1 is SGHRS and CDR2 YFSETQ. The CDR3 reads CASSLGGGETQYF. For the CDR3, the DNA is TGCGCCAGCAGCTTGGGTGGCGGAGAGACCCAGTACTTC.

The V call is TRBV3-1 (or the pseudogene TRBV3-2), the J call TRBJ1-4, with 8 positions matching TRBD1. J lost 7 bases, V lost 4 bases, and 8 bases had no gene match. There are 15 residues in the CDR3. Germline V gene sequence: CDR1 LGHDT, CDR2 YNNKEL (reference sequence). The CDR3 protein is CASSPHTGGLEKLFF. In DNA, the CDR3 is TGTGCCAGCAGCCCTCATACAGGGGGTCTTGAAAAACTGTTTTTT.

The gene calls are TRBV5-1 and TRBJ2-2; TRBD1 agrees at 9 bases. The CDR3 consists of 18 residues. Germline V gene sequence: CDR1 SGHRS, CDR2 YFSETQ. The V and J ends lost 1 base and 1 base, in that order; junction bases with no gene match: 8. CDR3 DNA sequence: TGCGCCAGCAGCTTGAGGATCCGGGACAGGGTGAACACCGGGGAGCTGTTTTTT. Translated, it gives CASSLRIRDRVNTGELFF.

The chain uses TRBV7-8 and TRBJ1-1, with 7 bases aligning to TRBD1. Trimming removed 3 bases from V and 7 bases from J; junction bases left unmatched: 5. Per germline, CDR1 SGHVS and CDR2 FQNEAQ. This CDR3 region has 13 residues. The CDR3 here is CASSFQGEVEAFF. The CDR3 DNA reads TGTGCCAGCAGCTTTCAGGGGGAGGTTGAAGCTTTCTTT.

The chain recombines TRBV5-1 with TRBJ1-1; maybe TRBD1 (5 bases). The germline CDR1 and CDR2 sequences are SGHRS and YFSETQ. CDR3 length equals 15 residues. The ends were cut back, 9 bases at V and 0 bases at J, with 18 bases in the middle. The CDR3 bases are TGCGCCACACAGACAGTGGGAGGGATGAACACTGAAGCTTTCTTT. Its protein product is CATQTVGGMNTEAFF.

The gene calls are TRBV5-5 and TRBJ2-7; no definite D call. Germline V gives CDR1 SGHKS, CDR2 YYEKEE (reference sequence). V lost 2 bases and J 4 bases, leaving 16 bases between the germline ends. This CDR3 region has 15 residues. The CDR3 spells CASSLTDGIRYEQYF. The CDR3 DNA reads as TGTGCCAGCAGCTTAACGGACGGCATAAGGTACGAGCAGTACTTC.

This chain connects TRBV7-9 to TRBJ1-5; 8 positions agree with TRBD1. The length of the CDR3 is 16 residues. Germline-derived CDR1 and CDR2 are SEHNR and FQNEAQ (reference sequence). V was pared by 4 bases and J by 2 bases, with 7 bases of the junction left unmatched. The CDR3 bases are TGTGCCAGCAGCTACGACAGGGGCGAGGGCAATCAGCCCCAGCATTTT. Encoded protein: CASSYDRGEGNQPQHF.

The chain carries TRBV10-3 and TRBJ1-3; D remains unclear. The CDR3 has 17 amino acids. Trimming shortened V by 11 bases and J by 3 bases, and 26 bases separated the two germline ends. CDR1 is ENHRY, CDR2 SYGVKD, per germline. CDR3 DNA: TGTGCCGCCGGGAGGGCTCTCGAACCTCTCGTTGGAAACACCATATATTTT. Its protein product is CAAGRALEPLVGNTIYF.

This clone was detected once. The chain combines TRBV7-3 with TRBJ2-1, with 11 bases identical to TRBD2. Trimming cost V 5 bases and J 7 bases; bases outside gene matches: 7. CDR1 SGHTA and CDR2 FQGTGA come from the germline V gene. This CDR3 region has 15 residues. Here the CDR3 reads CASSPQGTSGNEQFF. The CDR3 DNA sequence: TGTGCCAGCAGCCCACAGGGGACTAGCGGAAATGAGCAGTTCTTC.

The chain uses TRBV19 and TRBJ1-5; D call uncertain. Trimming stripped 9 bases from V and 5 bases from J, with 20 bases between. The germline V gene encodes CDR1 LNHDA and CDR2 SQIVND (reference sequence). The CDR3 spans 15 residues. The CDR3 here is CASAKKTGMHQPQHF. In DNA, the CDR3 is TGTGCCAGCGCAAAAAAGACCGGGATGCATCAGCCCCAGCATTTT.

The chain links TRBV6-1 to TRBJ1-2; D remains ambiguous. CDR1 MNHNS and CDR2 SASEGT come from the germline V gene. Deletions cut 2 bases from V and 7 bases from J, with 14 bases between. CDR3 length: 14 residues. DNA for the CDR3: TGTGCCAGCAGTGAACGCCAGAATTTCCGTGGCTACACCTTC. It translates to CASSERQNFRGYTF.

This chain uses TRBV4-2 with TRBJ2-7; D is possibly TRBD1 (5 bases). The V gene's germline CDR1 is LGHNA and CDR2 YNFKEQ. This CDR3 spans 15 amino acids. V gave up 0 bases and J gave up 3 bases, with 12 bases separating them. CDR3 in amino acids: CASSQDRGVLYEQYF. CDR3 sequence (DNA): TGTGCCAGCAGCCAAGATAGGGGTGTCCTCTACGAGCAGTACTTC.

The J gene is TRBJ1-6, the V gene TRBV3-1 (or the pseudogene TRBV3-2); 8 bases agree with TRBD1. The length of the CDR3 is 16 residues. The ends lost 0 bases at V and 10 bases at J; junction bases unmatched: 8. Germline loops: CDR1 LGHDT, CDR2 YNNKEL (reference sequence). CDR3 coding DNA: TGTGCCAGCAGCCAAGATGGTTGGACAGGGCGGTCACCCCTCCACTTT. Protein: CASSQDGWTGRSPLHF.

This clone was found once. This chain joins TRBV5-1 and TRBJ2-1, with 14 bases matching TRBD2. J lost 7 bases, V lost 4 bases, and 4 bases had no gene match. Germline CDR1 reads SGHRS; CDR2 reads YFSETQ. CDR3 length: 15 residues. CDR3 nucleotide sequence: TGCGCCAGCAGCACCGGGACTAGCGGGGGAAATGAGCAGTTCTTC. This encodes CASSTGTSGGNEQFF. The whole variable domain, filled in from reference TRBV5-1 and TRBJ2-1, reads KAGVTQTPRYLIKTRGQQVTLSCSPISGHRSVSWYQQTPGQGLQFLFEYFSETQRNKGNFPGRFSGRQFSNSRSEMNVSTLELGDSALYLCASSTGTSGGNEQFFGPGTRLTVL.

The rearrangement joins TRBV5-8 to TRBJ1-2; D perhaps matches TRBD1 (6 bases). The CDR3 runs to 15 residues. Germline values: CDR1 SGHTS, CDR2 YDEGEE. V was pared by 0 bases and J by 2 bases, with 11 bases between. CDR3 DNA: TGTGCCAGCAGCTTGGATCGGGGGGCGAACTATGGCTACACCTTC. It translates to CASSLDRGANYGYTF.

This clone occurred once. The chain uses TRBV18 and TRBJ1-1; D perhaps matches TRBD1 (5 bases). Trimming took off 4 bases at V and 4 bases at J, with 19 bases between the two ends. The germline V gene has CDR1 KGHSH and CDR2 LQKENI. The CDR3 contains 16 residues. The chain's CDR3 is CASSLSLGGDGTEAFF. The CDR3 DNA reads TGTGCCAGCTCACTATCCTTGGGGGGGGATGGCACTGAAGCTTTCTTT.

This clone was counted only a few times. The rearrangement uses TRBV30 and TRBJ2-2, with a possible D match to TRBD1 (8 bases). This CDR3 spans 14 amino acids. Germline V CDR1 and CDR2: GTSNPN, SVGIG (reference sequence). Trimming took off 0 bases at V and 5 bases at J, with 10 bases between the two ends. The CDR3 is CAWSVQGGTGELFF. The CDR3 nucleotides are TGTGCCTGGAGTGTACAGGGGGGGACCGGGGAGCTGTTTTTT. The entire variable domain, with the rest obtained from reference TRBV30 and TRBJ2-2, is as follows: SQTIHQWPATLVQPVGSPLSLECTVEGTSNPNLYWYRQAAGRGLQLLFYSVGIGQISSEVPQNLSASRPQDRQFILSSKKLLLSDSGFYLCAWSVQGGTGELFFGEGSRLTVL.

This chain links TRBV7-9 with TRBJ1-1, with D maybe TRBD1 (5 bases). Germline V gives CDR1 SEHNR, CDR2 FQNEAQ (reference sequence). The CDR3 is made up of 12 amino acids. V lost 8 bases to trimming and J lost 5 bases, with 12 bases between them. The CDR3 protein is CASGAEGTEAFF. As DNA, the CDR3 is TGTGCCAGCGGGGCGGAGGGGACTGAAGCTTTCTTT.

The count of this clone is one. The CDR3 sequence: CATSDTLQGAGEQFF. The CDR3 nucleotides read TGTGCCACCAGTGACACCCTACAGGGGGCGGGTGAGCAGTTCTTC. The rearrangement joins TRBV24-1 to TRBJ2-1; TRBD1 agrees at 9 bases. The J segment lost 9 bases and the V segment lost 4 bases, leaving 9 bases of the junction unmatched. Germline assignment: CDR1 KGHDR and CDR2 SFDVKD. This CDR3 contains 15 residues.

The CDR3 sequence is CASSFQAGTTTGELFF. DNA for the CDR3: TGCGCCAGCAGCTTCCAGGCGGGGACAACGACCGGGGAGCTGTTTTTT. The chain employs TRBV4-1 and TRBJ2-2; tentatively, D is TRBD1 or TRBD2 (6 bases each). Germline CDR1 reads MGHRA; CDR2 reads YSYEKL. This CDR3 contains 16 residues. Trimming left V 5 bases short and J 5 bases short, with 18 bases between.